Many counts were recorded for the clone carrying this TCR beta chain. The data are from a study of Graves' ophthalmopathy and Graves' hyperthyroidism. The V segment lost 6 bases and the J segment 0 bases; nucleotides outside the gene matches: 3. This CDR3 has 15 residues. Germline-derived CDR1 and CDR2 are LNHDA and SQIVND (reference sequence). Amplification of the TCR beta CDR3 regions used RNA transcripts (as template). RT-PCR with HTBI primers came first, then second-round multiplex PCR. TCRdb used MiXCR to reprocess the multiplex PCR reads, holding one entry per CDR3 protein. The table lists over a million distinct CDR3 sequences, about 35% of them singletons.

The chain couples TRBV19 to TRBJ2-2, with TRBD1 matching over 8 bases. The sequence came from an adult man with Graves' hyperthyroidism. Sequenced input: peripheral blood or thyroid tissue (not recorded which). Here the CDR3 reads CASRQGVTNTGELFF. CDR3 DNA sequence: TGTGCCAGTAGACAGGGGGTAACGAACACCGGGGAGCTGTTTTTT.